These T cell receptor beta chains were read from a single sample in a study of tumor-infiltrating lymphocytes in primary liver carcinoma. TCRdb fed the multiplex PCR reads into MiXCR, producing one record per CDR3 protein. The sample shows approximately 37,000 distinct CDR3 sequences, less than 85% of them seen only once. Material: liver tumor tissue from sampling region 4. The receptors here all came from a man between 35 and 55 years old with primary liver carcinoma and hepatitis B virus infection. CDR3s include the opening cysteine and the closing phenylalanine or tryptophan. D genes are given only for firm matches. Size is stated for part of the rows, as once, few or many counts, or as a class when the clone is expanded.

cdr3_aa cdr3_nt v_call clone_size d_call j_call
CASSSGRQGSNQPQYF TGTGCCAGCAGTTCCGGTAGACAGGGGAGCAATCAGCCCCAGTATTTT TRBV28 NA TRBD1 TRBJ2-3
CHSSLGRLAGDTQYF TGTCACAGCAGCTTAGGGCGACTAGCGGGAGATACACAGTATTTT TRBV11-2 NA TRBD2 TRBJ2-3
CDSGASTDTQYF TGCGACTCCGGCGCTAGCACAGATACGCAGTATTTT TRBV29-1 NA NA TRBJ2-3
CANSLGISNSEQFF TGTGCCAACAGCTTAGGCATCTCGAACAGTGAGCAGTTCTTC TRBV11-3 NA NA TRBJ2-1
CASSAEGTCSQPQHF TGCGCCAGCAGTGCCGAGGGGACATGCAGTCAGCCCCAGCATTTT TRBV5-1 NA NA TRBJ1-5
CAISGGLGTSGSGNEQFF TGTGCCATCAGTGGGGGGCTCGGGACTAGCGGGAGCGGCAATGAGCAGTTCTTC TRBV10-3 medium-sized TRBD2 TRBJ2-1
CASSSRAGDSIQYF TGTGCCAGCAGCTCCAGGGCAGGGGATAGCATTCAGTACTTC TRBV11-2 NA NA TRBJ2-4
CANRLTGVSGYTF TGTGCTAACAGGTTAACGGGAGTATCTGGCTACACCTTC TRBV11-2 once NA TRBJ1-2
CASSPATGGINEQYF TGTGCCAGCAGTCCCGCTACAGGGGGAATCAACGAGCAGTACTTC TRBV28 many TRBD1 TRBJ2-7
CASNLWGGSMVGQYF TGTGCCAGCAATTTATGGGGCGGGAGCATGGTCGGGCAGTACTTC TRBV28 NA TRBD2 TRBJ2-7
CASSLGTVGKETHYF TGCGCCAGCAGCTTGGGGACCGTGGGAAAGGAGACCCACTACTTC TRBV5-1 NA NA TRBJ2-5
CASSFRGSDNERLF TGTGCCAGCAGCTTCAGGGGTAGCGACAATGAGCGGCTCTTC TRBV7-9 NA NA TRBJ2-1
CAIYVTRGNGELFF TGTGCCATCTACGTCACTCGAGGGAACGGGGAGCTGTTTTTT TRBV6-6 once NA TRBJ2-2
CASSLDPWSYTF TGTGCCAGCAGCTTGGATCCCTGGAGCTACACATTC TRBV5-5 NA NA TRBJ1-2
CVTQRPRSGANVLAF TGTGTCACCCAACGGCCGCGCTCTGGGGCCAACGTCCTGGCTTTC TRBV11-2 few NA TRBJ2-6
CASSPATGGINEQHF TGTGCAAGCAGTCCCGCTACAGGGGGAATCAACGAGCAGCACTTC TRBV28 once TRBD1 TRBJ2-7
CASKPGDRYNYGYTF TGTGCCAGCAAACCAGGGGACCGCTATAACTATGGGTACACCTTC TRBV5-5 NA NA TRBJ1-2